Listed below are T cell receptor beta chains from one sample, sequenced in a study of PD-L1 blockade in urothelial cancer. The repertoire was sequenced with immunoSEQ multiplex PCR; TCRdb's copy has only in-frame clones and lacks some. Among about 43,000 clones, roughly 80% were seen once, and the ten largest hold about 15%. The sequences come from PBMCs, collected around atezolizumab (anti-PD-L1) treatment. The receptors were gathered from a man in his sixties with urothelial cancer. Each CDR3 is given with its conserved first and last residue. Each record gives: J gene, V gene, D gene, clone size, CDR3 DNA, CDR3 protein. D genes are given only for firm matches. Rows give clone size only sometimes, using once, few, many, or a class for an expanded clone.

j_call: TRBJ1-1
v_call: TRBV4-1
d_call: -
clone_size: -
cdr3_nt: TGCGCCAGCAGCCAAGGGACAGAGAACACTGAAGCTTTCTTT
cdr3_aa: CASSQGTENTEAFF

j_call: TRBJ1-5
v_call: TRBV5-1
d_call: -
clone_size: -
cdr3_nt: TGCGCCAGCAGCTTGTATCCGGGGGGGCAGCCCCAGCATTTT
cdr3_aa: CASSLYPGGQPQHF

j_call: TRBJ2-1
v_call: TRBV7-7
d_call: -
clone_size: -
cdr3_nt: TGTGCCAGCAGCTTGAGCCAGCGGGATGAGCAGTTCTTC
cdr3_aa: CASSLSQRDEQFF

j_call: TRBJ2-7
v_call: TRBV2
d_call: TRBD1
clone_size: -
cdr3_nt: TGTGCCGGGACAGGGGGCTTCTTCGGCGAGCAGTACTTC
cdr3_aa: CAGTGGFFGEQYF

j_call: TRBJ1-1
v_call: TRBV6-4
d_call: -
clone_size: few
cdr3_nt: TGTGCCCGCGGTGAAGCTTTCTTT
cdr3_aa: CARGEAFF

j_call: TRBJ1-1
v_call: TRBV2
d_call: -
clone_size: -
cdr3_nt: TGTGCCAGCCGAGGCAGGGCCAAGAACACTGAAGCTTTCTTT
cdr3_aa: CASRGRAKNTEAFF

j_call: TRBJ2-2
v_call: TRBV25-1
d_call: -
clone_size: -
cdr3_nt: TGTGCCAGCAGTGTCACGAACACCGGGGAGCTGTTTTTT
cdr3_aa: CASSVTNTGELFF

j_call: TRBJ2-5
v_call: TRBV21-1
d_call: -
clone_size: -
cdr3_nt: TGTGCCAGCAGCAAAGTGGCGGGGCCCTGGAGGGAGACCCAGTACTTC
cdr3_aa: CASSKVAGPWRETQYF

j_call: TRBJ2-7
v_call: TRBV11-2
d_call: TRBD1
clone_size: -
cdr3_nt: TGTGCCAGCAGCTACGGACAGGGGTACGAGCAGTACTTC
cdr3_aa: CASSYGQGYEQYF

j_call: TRBJ2-3
v_call: TRBV7-6
d_call: -
clone_size: few
cdr3_nt: TGTGCCAGCAGCTTAGCAGGCAGGGATAGCACAGATACGCAGTATTTT
cdr3_aa: CASSLAGRDSTDTQYF

j_call: TRBJ2-2
v_call: TRBV7-9
d_call: TRBD2
clone_size: once
cdr3_nt: TGTGCCAGCAGCTTCAGGACTAGCGGGGTTACCGGGGAGCTGTTTTTT
cdr3_aa: CASSFRTSGVTGELFF

j_call: TRBJ2-5
v_call: TRBV5-8
d_call: -
clone_size: -
cdr3_nt: TGTGCCAGCAGCCCCCAGGGGCTGGGCCAAGAGACCCAGTACTTC
cdr3_aa: CASSPQGLGQETQYF

j_call: TRBJ1-1
v_call: TRBV20-1
d_call: -
clone_size: -
cdr3_nt: TGCAGTGCTGGGGACTGGGCAGCTTTCTTT
cdr3_aa: CSAGDWAAFF

j_call: TRBJ2-6
v_call: TRBV28
d_call: -
clone_size: -
cdr3_nt: TGTGCCAGCAGCGAGGGTCCCGGGGCCAACGTCCTGACTTTC
cdr3_aa: CASSEGPGANVLTF

j_call: TRBJ2-3
v_call: TRBV4-1
d_call: -
clone_size: -
cdr3_nt: TGCGCCAGCAGCCAAGAGACGGGGGGCACAGATACGCAGTATTTT
cdr3_aa: CASSQETGGTDTQYF

j_call: TRBJ1-3
v_call: TRBV7-9
d_call: -
clone_size: -
cdr3_nt: TGTGCCAGCAGCTTAGGGCCCCCCCGCTCTGGAAACACCATATATTTT
cdr3_aa: CASSLGPPRSGNTIYF

j_call: TRBJ2-7
v_call: TRBV6-6
d_call: -
clone_size: -
cdr3_nt: TGTGCCAGCAAACTGACAGATAGCTCCTACGAGCAGTACTTC
cdr3_aa: CASKLTDSSYEQYF

j_call: TRBJ1-6
v_call: TRBV30
d_call: TRBD1
clone_size: -
cdr3_nt: TGTGCCTGGAGTGTACAGGGGCGATCACCCCTCCACTTT
cdr3_aa: CAWSVQGRSPLHF

j_call: TRBJ1-4
v_call: TRBV28
d_call: -
clone_size: -
cdr3_nt: TGTGCCAGCAGTTTACCCCCAGGGGTCGGGAATGAAAAACTGTTTTTT
cdr3_aa: CASSLPPGVGNEKLFF

j_call: TRBJ1-4
v_call: TRBV10-3
d_call: TRBD1
clone_size: -
cdr3_nt: TGTGCCACAAAGACAGGGGGGAAGGAAAAACTGTTTTTT
cdr3_aa: CATKTGGKEKLFF